The 21 T cell receptor beta chains listed next were all sequenced from one sample in a study of blood T cell repertoires in COVID-19. Profiling relied on immunoSEQ multiplex PCR, and the TCRdb table lists in-frame clones only, not all of them. This sample yields about 63,000 clones, of which 79% are seen a single time; about 31% belongs to the top ten. The sample comprised peripheral blood. All receptors derive from a human donor in a cohort sampled during active COVID-19.

This sequence joins TRBV4-1 and TRBJ1-3; 8 bases are a match to TRBD1. The CDR3 extends over 14 amino acids. The germline V gene has CDR1 MGHRA and CDR2 YSYEKL. Trimming cost V 5 bases and J 6 bases; bases outside gene matches: 6. In DNA form, the CDR3 reads TGCGCCAGCAGCGGACCGGGACAGGCAAACACCATATATTTT. This gives the protein CASSGPGQANTIYF.

This clone came up a few times. V and J are TRBV20-1 and TRBJ2-2; D is possibly TRBD1 (6 bases). Germline-derived CDR1 and CDR2 are DFQATT and SNEGSKA (reference sequence). V gave up 3 bases and J gave up 1 base, with 12 bases separating them. The CDR3 is 15 amino acids. CDR3: CSASVGAENTGELFF. The CDR3 nucleotides are TGCAGTGCTAGTGTGGGGGCGGAGAACACCGGGGAGCTGTTTTTT.

The chain combines TRBV28 with TRBJ1-4, with a tentative D call TRBD1 (6 bases). Germline values: CDR1 MDHEN, CDR2 SYDVKM. V was pared by 3 bases and J by 8 bases, with 19 bases between. The CDR3 is 16 amino acids. The CDR3 is CASSLDRGQTAEKLFF. CDR3 bases: TGTGCCAGCAGTTTGGATCGAGGACAGACGGCAGAAAAACTGTTTTTT. The full variable domain, rest sourced from reference TRBV28 and TRBJ1-4, is DVKVTQSSRYLVKRTGEKVFLECVQDMDHENMFWYRQDPGLGLRLIYFSYDVKMKEKGDIPEGYSVSREKKERFSLILESASTNQTSMYLCASSLDRGQTAEKLFFGSGTQLSVL.

The chain joins TRBV5-1 to TRBJ2-7; weak D call: TRBD2 (6 bases). Germline V gives CDR1 SGHRS, CDR2 YFSETQ. There are 13 residues in the CDR3. V lost 7 bases to trimming and J lost 6 bases, with 17 bases between them. The CDR3 DNA reads TGCGCCAGCGGACTAACGGGGGTTCTCGAGCAGTACTTC. Translation gives CASGLTGVLEQYF.

This rearrangement joins TRBV7-4 to TRBJ2-2; 9 nucleotides match TRBD2. Trimming cost V 5 bases and J 7 bases; bases outside gene matches: 14. Germline loops: CDR1 SGHVT, CDR2 SQSDAQ. There are 17 residues in the CDR3. The CDR3 DNA follows: TGTGCCAGCAGCCCCCGCTCGGCGGGAGGGCCAAGCGGGGAGCTGTTTTTT. Translation gives CASSPRSAGGPSGELFF.

The chain couples TRBV6-5 to TRBJ1-1, with D hard to call. V was pared by 6 bases and J by 4 bases, with 15 bases between. Germline loops: CDR1 MNHEY, CDR2 SVGAGI. The CDR3 covers 14 residues. Written as DNA, the CDR3 is TGTGCCAGCAGGCCAGCGATAAAATTCACTGAAGCTTTCTTT. Translated, it gives CASRPAIKFTEAFF.

This chain joins TRBV11-3 and TRBJ2-1, with a tentative D call TRBD2 (6 bases). Germline lookup yields CDR1 SGHNT and CDR2 YENEEA. With 2 bases removed from V and 7 bases from J, the gap between germline ends came to 12 bases. The CDR3 contains 14 residues. CDR3 in DNA: TGTGCCAGCAGCTTATGGAACCGGGAGAATGAGCAGTTCTTC. This sequence encodes CASSLWNRENEQFF.

This clone occurred once. V gene TRBV10-3 combines with J gene TRBJ1-1, with no clear D. Trimming left V 3 bases short and J 1 base short, with 15 bases between. This CDR3 has 16 residues. Germline V gene lookup returns CDR1 ENHRY and CDR2 SYGVKD. CDR3 nucleotide sequence: TGTGCCATCAGTGAAGCTTCGGCAGGAAGGAACACTGAAGCTTTCTTT. This translates into CAISEASAGRNTEAFF.

This chain uses TRBV6-5 with TRBJ2-3, with 7 nucleotides matching TRBD2. Germline lookup yields CDR1 MNHEY and CDR2 SVGAGI. The CDR3 totals 16 residues. V shed 2 bases and J 4 bases; nucleotides not matched to a gene: 9. The CDR3 loop reads CASSYGGSGNADTQYF. The DNA of the CDR3 is TGTGCCAGCAGTTACGGGGGGAGCGGGAATGCAGATACGCAGTATTTT.

V gene TRBV6-6 combines with J gene TRBJ1-2; maybe TRBD1 (5 bases). The CDR3 is made up of 17 amino acids. Trimming left V 5 bases short and J 3 bases short, with 22 bases between. Looked up from germline, CDR1 is MNHNY and CDR2 is SVGAGI (reference sequence). CDR3 in amino acids: CASSLRVKGRTYYGYTF. The CDR3 nucleotides are TGTGCCAGCAGTCTCAGGGTTAAAGGGCGGACGTACTATGGCTACACCTTC.

This chain joins TRBV6-5 and TRBJ2-7; 8 nucleotides align to TRBD1. V gave up 5 bases and J gave up 1 base; unmatched junction bases: 4. Germline CDR1 is MNHEY and CDR2 is SVGAGI. This CDR3 has 14 amino acids. The CDR3 bases are TGTGCCAGCAGTCGCGGGACAGGATCCTACGAGCAGTACTTC. Residues: CASSRGTGSYEQYF.

The chain employs TRBV6-5 and TRBJ1-6; a possible D gene is TRBD1 (6 bases). V shed 5 bases and J shed 11 bases, with 16 bases lying between them. CDR3 length: 14 residues. The germline V gene encodes CDR1 MNHEY and CDR2 SVGAGI. The CDR3 DNA sequence: TGTGCCAGCAGTCGACAGGCAGGTTTTCCACCCCTCCACTTT. Its translation is CASSRQAGFPPLHF.

The chain carries TRBV7-2 and TRBJ2-7, with 10 bases identical to TRBD1. V lost 1 base to trimming and J lost 7 bases; unmatched junction nucleotides: 7. The CDR3 totals 15 residues. The germline gives CDR1 SGHTA, CDR2 FQGNSA. The CDR3 loop reads CASSLVWGQGKEQYF. The CDR3 region has the DNA TGTGCCAGCAGCTTAGTTTGGGGACAGGGGAAAGAGCAGTACTTC. Combining the CDR3 with reference TRBV7-2 and TRBJ2-7 gives the whole variable domain GAGVSQSPSNKVTEKGKDVELRCDPISGHTALYWYRQSLGQGLEFLIYFQGNSAPDKSGLPSDRFSAERTGGSVSTLTIQRTQQEDSAVYLCASSLVWGQGKEQYFGPGTRLTVT.

This chain joins TRBV28 and TRBJ2-2, with TRBD2 identical over 10 bases. J was trimmed by 7 bases and V by 3 bases; bases with no gene match: 5. CDR3 length: 15 residues. Germline V CDR1 and CDR2: MDHEN, SYDVKM. Here the CDR3 DNA reads TGTGCCAGCAGTTTCCTAGCGGGAGTGAACGGGGAGCTGTTTTTT. Translating gives CASSFLAGVNGELFF.

The V and J genes are TRBV19 and TRBJ1-5, with TRBD1 matching over 10 bases. CDR3 size: 15 residues. Looked up from germline, CDR1 is LNHDA and CDR2 is SQIVND (reference sequence). V shed 4 bases, J shed 3 bases, and the junction held 3 bases outside the gene matches. The CDR3 region has the DNA TGTGCCAGTAGTACCAGACAGGGGGCCAATCAGCCCCAGCATTTT. Translated, it gives CASSTRQGANQPQHF.

The chain uses TRBV7-2 and TRBJ2-5, with D possibly TRBD2 on 5 matching bases. CDR3 size: 13 residues. Germline lookup yields CDR1 SGHTA and CDR2 FQGNSA. Trimming removed 8 bases from V and 1 base from J, with 11 bases in between. As DNA, the CDR3 is TGTGCCAGCGGAGGCGGTAGCCAAGAGACCCAGTACTTC. Translating gives CASGGGSQETQYF.

By sample fraction, this clone is medium-sized. V usage is TRBV3-1 (or the pseudogene TRBV3-2) and J usage is TRBJ2-1; 9 bases match TRBD2. This CDR3 contains 14 residues. Germline V gives CDR1 LGHDT, CDR2 YNNKEL (reference sequence). The V gene end was trimmed by 5 bases and the J gene end by 5 bases; junction bases not matched to a gene: 4. The DNA of the CDR3 is TGTGCCAGCAGCGTGACTAGCGGAAACAATGAGCAGTTCTTC. It yields the protein CASSVTSGNNEQFF.

This clone was counted a few times. This chain links TRBV5-7 with TRBJ1-5, with TRBD1 matching over 7 bases. TRBV5-7 falls under the ORF class, with uncertain function. V lost 0 bases and J lost 3; bases outside the gene matches: 6. The CDR3 loop spans 16 amino acids. This CDR3 reads CASSLAWDSINQPQHF. The CDR3 nucleotides are TGTGCCAGCAGCTTGGCTTGGGACAGCATCAATCAGCCCCAGCATTTT.

The sample holds one count of this clone. The rearrangement uses TRBV7-3 and TRBJ2-1, with a tentative D call TRBD2 (6 bases). Germline V lookup: CDR1 SGHTA, CDR2 FQGTGA. V was trimmed by 0 bases and J by 4 bases, leaving 13 bases between them. The CDR3 runs 16 residues. The CDR3: CASSLTPGVVYNEQFF. The CDR3 bases are TGTGCCAGCAGCTTAACTCCGGGGGTGGTTTACAATGAGCAGTTCTTC.

This clone was picked up one time. The CDR3 protein is CASSRVFAPEAFF. In DNA, the CDR3 is TGTGCCAGCAGTCGGGTATTTGCCCCAGAAGCTTTCTTT. V usage is TRBV27 and J usage is TRBJ1-1; no reliable D call. The CDR3 has 13 amino acids. Trimming removed 5 bases at V and 8 bases at J, with 15 bases between. Germline loops: CDR1 MNHEY, CDR2 SMNVEV (reference sequence).

This chain uses TRBV11-3 with TRBJ2-7; 8 bases fit TRBD1. V shed 5 bases, J shed 3 bases, and the junction held 6 bases outside the gene matches. CDR3 size: 14 residues. Germline CDR1 is SGHNT and CDR2 is YENEEA. CDR3 region: CASSATGGSYEQYF. For the CDR3, the DNA is TGTGCCAGCAGCGCCACAGGGGGGAGCTACGAGCAGTACTTC.